This TCR beta chain was observed in a study of cytomegalovirus exposure and HLA in healthy donors. V shed 5 bases, J shed 3 bases, and the junction held 8 bases outside the gene matches. The CDR3 has 15 amino acids. Germline CDR1 reads MNHEY; CDR2 reads SMNVEV (reference sequence). Primers included in the PCR were 60 Vbeta and 13 Jbeta primers. Only in-frame clones appear in the TCRdb table, and some are missing; sequencing was by immunoSEQ multiplex PCR. The sample lists under 200,000 clones; 65% to 85% were seen once. This TCR was sampled from a male donor in good health and CMV-seropositive. This chain connects TRBV27 to TRBJ2-7; 9 bases line up with TRBD1. The sample was PBMCs. CDR3 in amino acids: CASSNTRTGVYEQYF. Written as DNA, the CDR3 is TGTGCCAGCAGTAACACCAGGACAGGGGTCTACGAGCAGTACTTC.